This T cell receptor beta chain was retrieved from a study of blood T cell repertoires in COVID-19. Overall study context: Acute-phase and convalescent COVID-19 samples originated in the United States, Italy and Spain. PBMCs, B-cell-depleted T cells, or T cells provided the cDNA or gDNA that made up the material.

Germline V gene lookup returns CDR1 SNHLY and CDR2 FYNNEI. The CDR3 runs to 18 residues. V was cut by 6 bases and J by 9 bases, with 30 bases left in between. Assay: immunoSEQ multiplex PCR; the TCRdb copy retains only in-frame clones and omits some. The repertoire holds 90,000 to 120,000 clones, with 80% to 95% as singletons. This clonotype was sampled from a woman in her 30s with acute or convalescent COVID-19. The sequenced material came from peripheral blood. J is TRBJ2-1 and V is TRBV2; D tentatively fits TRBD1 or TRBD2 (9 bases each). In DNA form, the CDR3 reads TGTGCCAGCAGGCCGACAGGGGGATGGGTAGCGGGAGAAGGTGAGCAGTTCTTC. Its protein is CASRPTGGWVAGEGEQFF.